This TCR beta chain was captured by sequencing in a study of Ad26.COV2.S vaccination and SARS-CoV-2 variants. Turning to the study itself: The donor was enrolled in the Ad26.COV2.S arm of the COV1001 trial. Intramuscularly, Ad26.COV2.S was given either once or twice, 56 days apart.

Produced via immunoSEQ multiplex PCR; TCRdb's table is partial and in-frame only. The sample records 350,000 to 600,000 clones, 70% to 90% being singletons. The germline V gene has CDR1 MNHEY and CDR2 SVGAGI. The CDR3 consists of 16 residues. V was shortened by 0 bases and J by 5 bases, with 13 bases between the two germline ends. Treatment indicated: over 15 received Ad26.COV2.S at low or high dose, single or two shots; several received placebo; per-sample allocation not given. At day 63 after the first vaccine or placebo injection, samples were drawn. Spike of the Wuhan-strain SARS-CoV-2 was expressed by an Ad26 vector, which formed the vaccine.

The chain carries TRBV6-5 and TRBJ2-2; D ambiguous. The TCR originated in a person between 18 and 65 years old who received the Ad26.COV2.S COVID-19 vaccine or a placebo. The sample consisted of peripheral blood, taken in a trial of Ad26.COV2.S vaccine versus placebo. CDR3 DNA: TGTGCCAGCAGTTACTCCGTGGCTAGAGATACCGGGGAGCTGTTTTTT. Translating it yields CASSYSVARDTGELFF.